Reported below is one T cell receptor beta chain. Naive CD8 cells lacked CD45RO and underwent positive selection for CCR7, leaving out terminally differentiated effector memory CD45RA+ cells. At a deep level, the assay was run. Sequenced by immunoSEQ multiplex PCR; TCRdb stores in-frame clones only, minus some. The data contain just over 2,000,000 clones, roughly 94% of them singletons. The sample belongs to a study of shared clonotypes between healthy human individuals. The V gene's germline CDR1 is MDHEN and CDR2 SYDVKM. This CDR3 contains 14 residues. V gave up 6 bases and J gave up 8 bases; unmatched junction bases: 10.

This TCR came from a man between 18 and 35 years old in good health. The rearrangement links TRBV28 to TRBJ2-4, with 7 bases matching TRBD2. What was sequenced was naive CD8+ T cells sorted from blood. This CDR3 reads CASSLGLEGHIQYF. The CDR3 coding sequence is TGTGCCAGCAGCCTCGGACTAGAAGGACACATTCAGTACTTC.